These T cell receptor beta chains were read from a single sample in a study of blood T cell repertoires in COVID-19. Some clones are missing from TCRdb's copy, which holds only in-frame ones; the method was immunoSEQ multiplex PCR. Counted here are 120,000 to 150,000 clones, about 87% occurring once; the ten biggest clones make up approximately 6.1%. The sample consisted of peripheral blood. Source of these receptors: a man at least 80 years old with acute or convalescent COVID-19. Each CDR3 is given with its conserved first and last residue. Fields, in order: J gene, clone size, V gene, CDR3 protein. Only some rows state a clone size, as once, few, many or a class for expanded clones.

j_call: TRBJ1-4; clone_size: .; v_call: TRBV20-1; cdr3_aa: CSASDEKLFF
j_call: TRBJ1-3; clone_size: .; v_call: TRBV10-3; cdr3_aa: CAISNRGAAGNTIYF
j_call: TRBJ2-1; clone_size: .; v_call: TRBV4-1; cdr3_aa: CASSQETGLNNEQFF
j_call: TRBJ1-3; clone_size: few; v_call: TRBV7-2; cdr3_aa: CASSPQGTGSGNTIYF
j_call: TRBJ1-5; clone_size: .; v_call: TRBV2; cdr3_aa: CASTSDSYSNQPQHF
j_call: TRBJ2-1; clone_size: .; v_call: TRBV2; cdr3_aa: CASSESSGTVDEQFF
j_call: TRBJ2-2; clone_size: once; v_call: TRBV4-1; cdr3_aa: CASSQQGQRNTGELFF
j_call: TRBJ1-1; clone_size: .; v_call: TRBV5-1; cdr3_aa: CASSLVAGETEAFF
j_call: TRBJ2-7; clone_size: .; v_call: TRBV19; cdr3_aa: CASSLTGTGNYEQYF
j_call: TRBJ2-5; clone_size: .; v_call: TRBV27; cdr3_aa: CASRGDRTGETQYF
j_call: TRBJ1-1; clone_size: .; v_call: TRBV28; cdr3_aa: CASSSSNSIRAFF